This T cell receptor (beta chain) was retrieved from a study of CD8 T cells in Susac syndrome. TEMRA cells were enriched by FACS, and CD4+ and CD8+ T cells were negatively isolated. Random hexamers served to reverse transcribe roughly 0.45 to 1 ug RNA. Amplification of TCR beta CDR3 was carried out by immunoSEQ multiplex PCR, which covered 54 Vbeta and 13 Jbeta segments. TCRdb recomputed calls from the immunoSEQ multiplex PCR reads with MiXCR, one row per CDR3 protein. In the table there are around 140,000 distinct CDR3 sequences, over 75% of which are singletons. The receptor was isolated from a human donor with multiple sclerosis. The sample consisted of CD8+ T cells from PBMCs.

The CDR3 DNA reads as TGTGCCAGCAGCTTAGAGGTGGGGGGCTCCCCGATGGAAGAGACCCAGTACTTC. Residues: CASSLEVGGSPMEETQYF. The chain joins TRBV7-9 to TRBJ2-5; the D gene could be TRBD1 or TRBD2 (6 bases each). This CDR3 has 18 residues. The germline V and J ends were trimmed by 1 base and 3 bases, with 21 bases remaining between them. The germline V gene encodes CDR1 SEHNR and CDR2 FQNEAQ (reference sequence).